This T cell receptor (beta chain) stems from a study of blood T cell repertoires in COVID-19. Unmatched junction bases numbered 5, after V lost 3 bases and J lost 3 bases. The CDR3 extends over 15 amino acids. Germline V gene lookup returns CDR1 MNHNS and CDR2 SASEGT. Assay: immunoSEQ multiplex PCR; the TCRdb copy retains only in-frame clones and omits some. The table lists fewer than 300,000 clones, just over 90% of them singletons. Sequencing was carried out using peripheral blood. This chain joins TRBV6-1 and TRBJ2-7; 10 bases map to TRBD2. The source of this sequence is a woman aged 25 to 39 with COVID-19, enrolled during active disease. CDR3 nucleotides: TGTGCCAGCAGTGATCGACTAGCGGGTCGCTACGAGCAGTACTTC. As protein: CASSDRLAGRYEQYF.